Listed below are T cell receptor beta chains from one sample, sequenced in a study of a mutant IDH1 vaccine in newly diagnosed glioma. Assay: immunoSEQ multiplex PCR; the TCRdb copy retains only in-frame clones and omits some. The data show fewer than 85,000 clones, about 81% seen once. Their antigen targets remain unknown. This specimen was PBMCs, taken from a glioma patient whose treatment included an IDH1 peptide vaccine. These receptors came from a man aged 40-55 years with glioma. Both conserved end residues are part of each CDR3.

J gene,V gene,CDR3 protein
TRBJ2-7,TRBV30,CAWSHSGLAKYEQYF
TRBJ2-1,TRBV28,CASSSLNSVGNEQFF
TRBJ1-2,TRBV18,CASSPPGLNYGYTF
TRBJ2-1,TRBV4-1,CASSRPQGNYNEQFF
TRBJ1-2,TRBV11-2,CASSPRPGRNYGYTF
TRBJ2-5,TRBV7-9,CASRTGSGETQYF
TRBJ2-1,TRBV4-1,CASSKPGGWVDNEQFF
TRBJ2-4,TRBV28,CASSLFPNIQYF
TRBJ1-1,TRBV5-4,CASRNTGPMNTEAFF
TRBJ1-5,TRBV7-9,CASTPGNSNQPQHF
TRBJ2-7,TRBV5-4,CASSLGIAGTFTYEQYF
TRBJ1-2,TRBV7-9,CASRATAVDYGYTF
TRBJ2-3,TRBV25-1,CASSEWGTQGHRTDTQYF
TRBJ1-1,TRBV5-5,CASSLVGSTEAFF
TRBJ2-6,TRBV5-4,CASSLFGTGLSGANVLTF
TRBJ2-6,TRBV12-5,CASGSSQGTLRSGANVLTF
TRBJ1-1,TRBV28,CASSLLTEAFF
TRBJ1-1,TRBV18,CASSPAGVNTEAFF
TRBJ2-7,TRBV6-5,CASSYSRWRVEGEQYF
TRBJ1-2,TRBV5-5,CASSLVHLYGYTF
TRBJ2-7,TRBV4-1,CASSPLRGGNEQYF
TRBJ1-2,TRBV9,CASSEESGTGGYTF
TRBJ1-5,TRBV27,CASSPKPRGGYSNQPQHF
TRBJ1-6,TRBV7-2,CASSPRNGNSPLHF
TRBJ2-7,TRBV7-8,CASSLVGGNCEQYF
TRBJ2-2,TRBV9,CASSVGTVNTGELFF
TRBJ2-5,TRBV5-1,CASSLLVQETQYF
TRBJ2-2,TRBV19,CASSIRSGGTTGELFF
TRBJ1-4,TRBV7-9,CAYREEKLFF
TRBJ1-6,TRBV15,CATSTPNSPLHF
TRBJ2-7,TRBV10-1,CASSESLQRYEQYF
TRBJ1-1,TRBV18,CASSTTGDEAFF
TRBJ2-3,TRBV7-2,CASSLSGLTDTQYF
TRBJ2-5,TRBV27,CASSPQWTSGSYQETQYF
TRBJ1-3,TRBV10-3,CAISELMIYSGNTIYF
TRBJ1-1,TRBV30,CAWRTGGGAEAFF
TRBJ2-1,TRBV11-2,CASSLDRGRSNEQFF
TRBJ1-1,TRBV7-9,CASSLLGLKTEAFF
TRBJ2-2,TRBV11-2,CASSSTPGTGGYTGELFF
TRBJ2-1,TRBV7-3,CASSPSRGGSYNEQFF
TRBJ2-2,TRBV11-2,CASSLTYQGGGNTGELFF
TRBJ1-1,TRBV5-6,CASSLGRTEAFF
TRBJ2-7,TRBV11-3,CASSLGLAGDSEQYF
TRBJ1-1,TRBV19,CASKKETGATEAFF
TRBJ1-2,TRBV27,CASSSPSMGRYGYTF
TRBJ2-7,TRBV4-1,CASSQEDSSYEQYF
TRBJ1-6,TRBV5-8,CASSFRGTGGKSPLHF
TRBJ1-6,TRBV2,CASRERWASPLHF
TRBJ2-1,TRBV4-2,CASSLRTLAGGLDEQFF
TRBJ2-2,TRBV4-3,CASSQDWGLAGNTGELFF
TRBJ1-5,TRBV28,CASSLSLRQTIYQPQHF
TRBJ1-2,TRBV15,CATSRGTGEVGYTF
TRBJ2-5,TRBV18,CASSPLAGGFQETQYF
TRBJ2-3,TRBV9,CASSVSTSGGADTQYF
TRBJ2-1,TRBV15,CATSRDRAGNEQFF
TRBJ1-1,TRBV5-1,CASTPGRGRNTEAFF
TRBJ1-1,TRBV11-1,CASSSRQRTNTEAFF
TRBJ1-2,TRBV7-9,CASSLLTGYGYTF
TRBJ2-1,TRBV5-6,CASSLLSRPNEQFF